A selection of T cell receptor beta chains follows, all from one sample in a study of cytomegalovirus exposure and HLA in healthy donors. Profiled with immunoSEQ multiplex PCR; TCRdb holds only in-frame clones, not every one. The sample includes roughly 110,000 clones, roughly 70% of them seen just once. Source material: PBMCs. These receptors were collected from a male donor in good health and CMV-seropositive. Each CDR3 is given with its conserved first and last residue. The D gene is left open where the match is weak. A row's size may be missing; if present it is once, few, many or a size class.

CDR3 length: 13; V gene: TRBV19; J gene: TRBJ2-5; clone size: NA; D gene: NA; CDR3 protein: CASSIHRAETQYF; CDR3 DNA: TGTGCCAGTAGTATTCACAGGGCGGAGACCCAGTACTTC
CDR3 length: 15; V gene: TRBV30; J gene: TRBJ2-7; clone size: NA; D gene: TRBD1; CDR3 protein: CAWSGIGTGGYEQYF; CDR3 DNA: TGTGCCTGGAGTGGTATTGGGACAGGGGGCTACGAGCAGTACTTC
CDR3 length: 15; V gene: TRBV4-2; J gene: TRBJ2-5; clone size: NA; D gene: NA; CDR3 protein: CASSQDQGRRETQYF; CDR3 DNA: TGTGCCAGCAGCCAAGATCAGGGTCGGCGCGAGACCCAGTACTTC
CDR3 length: 13; V gene: TRBV19; J gene: TRBJ1-1; clone size: NA; D gene: TRBD1; CDR3 protein: CERDREGNTEAFF; CDR3 DNA: TGTGAAAGGGACAGGGAGGGGAACACTGAAGCTTTCTTT
CDR3 length: 15; V gene: TRBV9; J gene: TRBJ2-3; clone size: few; D gene: TRBD2; CDR3 protein: CASSVEAGEALPQYF; CDR3 DNA: TGTGCCAGCAGCGTAGAGGCGGGAGAGGCTTTACCGCAGTATTTT
CDR3 length: 13; V gene: TRBV7-8; J gene: TRBJ1-5; clone size: NA; D gene: NA; CDR3 protein: CASSLDRVQPQHF; CDR3 DNA: TGTGCCAGCAGCTTAGATCGGGTCCAGCCCCAGCATTTT
CDR3 length: 16; V gene: TRBV6-6; J gene: TRBJ2-1; clone size: once; D gene: TRBD2; CDR3 protein: CASSTIPSGVWDEQFF; CDR3 DNA: TGTGCCAGCAGTACCATCCCTAGCGGGGTTTGGGATGAGCAGTTCTTC
CDR3 length: 15; V gene: TRBV6-5; J gene: TRBJ1-1; clone size: NA; D gene: NA; CDR3 protein: CASSSFGGGDTEAFF; CDR3 DNA: TGTGCCAGCAGCTCCTTTGGAGGGGGGGACACTGAAGCTTTCTTT
CDR3 length: 9; V gene: TRBV6-9; J gene: TRBJ2-7; clone size: NA; D gene: NA; CDR3 protein: CARTGEQYF; CDR3 DNA: TGTGCCAGGACGGGGGAGCAGTACTTC
CDR3 length: 17; V gene: TRBV5-4; J gene: TRBJ2-1; clone size: NA; D gene: TRBD2; CDR3 protein: CASSGTSGVATYNEQFF; CDR3 DNA: TGTGCCAGCAGCGGGACTAGCGGGGTAGCAACCTACAATGAGCAGTTCTTC
CDR3 length: 18; V gene: TRBV28; J gene: TRBJ2-7; clone size: NA; D gene: TRBD2; CDR3 protein: CASSFGDGSSGRAYEQYF; CDR3 DNA: TGTGCCAGCAGTTTCGGGGACGGGTCTAGCGGGAGGGCCTACGAGCAGTACTTC
CDR3 length: 15; V gene: TRBV4-3; J gene: TRBJ2-2; clone size: NA; D gene: TRBD2; CDR3 protein: CASSQGLAYTGELFF; CDR3 DNA: TGCGCCAGCAGCCAGGGACTAGCGTATACCGGGGAGCTGTTTTTT
CDR3 length: 15; V gene: TRBV6-1; J gene: TRBJ2-7; clone size: NA; D gene: TRBD1; CDR3 protein: CASITVSTGANEQYF; CDR3 DNA: TGTGCCAGCATAACAGTATCGACAGGGGCAAACGAGCAGTACTTC
CDR3 length: 15; V gene: TRBV19; J gene: TRBJ2-5; clone size: once; D gene: NA; CDR3 protein: CASSIGGSRGETQYF; CDR3 DNA: TGTGCCAGTAGTATTGGAGGGAGCAGAGGAGAGACCCAGTACTTC
CDR3 length: 17; V gene: TRBV4-1; J gene: TRBJ2-3; clone size: NA; D gene: NA; CDR3 protein: CASSYTPGRAAGDTQYF; CDR3 DNA: TGCGCCAGCAGTTACACACCAGGTAGGGCGGCGGGGGATACGCAGTATTTT
CDR3 length: 13; V gene: TRBV6-5; J gene: TRBJ2-5; clone size: NA; D gene: NA; CDR3 protein: CASRSSGEETQYF; CDR3 DNA: TGTGCCAGCAGGTCATCGGGAGAAGAGACCCAGTACTTC
CDR3 length: 15; V gene: TRBV6-4; J gene: TRBJ2-7; clone size: NA; D gene: NA; CDR3 protein: CASSEFVGRTYEQYF; CDR3 DNA: TGTGCCAGCAGTGAATTTGTGGGCCGAACCTACGAGCAGTACTTC
CDR3 length: 16; V gene: TRBV10-1; J gene: TRBJ1-2; clone size: NA; D gene: TRBD1; CDR3 protein: CASSRQGATSNYGYTF; CDR3 DNA: TGCGCCAGCAGTAGACAGGGGGCAACTTCTAACTATGGCTACACCTTC
CDR3 length: 15; V gene: TRBV28; J gene: TRBJ2-1; clone size: once; D gene: NA; CDR3 protein: CASSLGLASYNEQFF; CDR3 DNA: TGTGCCAGCAGCCTGGGGCTAGCGAGCTACAATGAGCAGTTCTTC
CDR3 length: 15; V gene: TRBV19; J gene: TRBJ2-2; clone size: NA; D gene: TRBD1; CDR3 protein: CASSPGQGRAGELFF; CDR3 DNA: TGTGCCAGTAGCCCGGGACAGGGTCGGGCCGGGGAGCTGTTTTTT
CDR3 length: 16; V gene: TRBV7-3; J gene: TRBJ2-2; clone size: NA; D gene: TRBD2; CDR3 protein: CASSLLAGVNTGELFF; CDR3 DNA: TGTGCCAGCAGCTTGCTAGCGGGAGTGAACACCGGGGAGCTGTTTTTT
CDR3 length: 11; V gene: TRBV2; J gene: TRBJ2-3; clone size: NA; D gene: TRBD1; CDR3 protein: CASRLRDRHDF; CDR3 DNA: TGTGCCAGCAGACTCCGGGACAGGCACGATTTT
CDR3 length: 15; V gene: TRBV28; J gene: TRBJ1-1; clone size: NA; D gene: TRBD1; CDR3 protein: CASRKPGTGVQEAFF; CDR3 DNA: TGTGCCAGCAGAAAGCCCGGGACAGGGGTTCAAGAAGCTTTCTTT
CDR3 length: 14; V gene: TRBV6-5; J gene: TRBJ1-4; clone size: NA; D gene: NA; CDR3 protein: CASSYSGQHEKLFF; CDR3 DNA: TGTGCCAGCAGCTACTCGGGACAACATGAAAAACTGTTTTTT
CDR3 length: 14; V gene: TRBV10-3; J gene: TRBJ1-1; clone size: NA; D gene: NA; CDR3 protein: CASTAGTQNTEAFF; CDR3 DNA: TGTGCCTCCACGGCCGGGACACAGAACACTGAAGCTTTCTTT
CDR3 length: 15; V gene: TRBV9; J gene: TRBJ2-2; clone size: NA; D gene: NA; CDR3 protein: CASSPSRANTGELFF; CDR3 DNA: TGTGCCAGCAGCCCCTCACGAGCGAACACCGGGGAGCTGTTTTTT
CDR3 length: 14; V gene: TRBV7-6; J gene: TRBJ1-1; clone size: NA; D gene: TRBD1; CDR3 protein: CASSLGAGGTEAFF; CDR3 DNA: TGTGCCAGCAGCTTAGGGGCAGGGGGCACTGAAGCTTTCTTT
CDR3 length: 13; V gene: TRBV7-9; J gene: TRBJ1-1; clone size: NA; D gene: NA; CDR3 protein: CASSLSVATEAFF; CDR3 DNA: TGTGCCAGCAGCTTATCCGTGGCCACTGAAGCTTTCTTT
CDR3 length: 11; V gene: TRBV20-1; J gene: TRBJ1-1; clone size: NA; D gene: NA; CDR3 protein: CSLQGVTEAFF; CDR3 DNA: TGCAGTCTACAAGGGGTGACTGAAGCTTTCTTT
CDR3 length: 13; V gene: TRBV28; J gene: TRBJ1-1; clone size: few; D gene: NA; CDR3 protein: CASSIQGNTEAFF; CDR3 DNA: TGTGCCAGCAGTATACAGGGGAACACTGAAGCTTTCTTT
CDR3 length: 14; V gene: TRBV5-5; J gene: TRBJ2-7; clone size: NA; D gene: TRBD2; CDR3 protein: CASRRTSGTYEQYF; CDR3 DNA: TGTGCCAGCAGGCGGACTAGCGGGACCTACGAGCAGTACTTC
CDR3 length: 14; V gene: TRBV7-2; J gene: TRBJ1-2; clone size: NA; D gene: NA; CDR3 protein: CASSFTDRNYGYTF; CDR3 DNA: TGTGCCAGCAGCTTTACCGACAGAAACTATGGCTACACCTTC
CDR3 length: 15; V gene: TRBV5-1; J gene: TRBJ1-6; clone size: few; D gene: TRBD1; CDR3 protein: CASSLADRGGSPLHF; CDR3 DNA: TGCGCCAGCAGCTTGGCGGACAGGGGAGGGTCACCCCTCCACTTT
CDR3 length: 21; V gene: TRBV28; J gene: TRBJ1-1; clone size: NA; D gene: TRBD1; CDR3 protein: CASSRLSISGTGGWANTEAFF; CDR3 DNA: TGTGCCAGCAGTCGCCTATCTATTTCCGGGACAGGGGGTTGGGCGAACACTGAAGCTTTCTTT
CDR3 length: 13; V gene: TRBV27; J gene: TRBJ1-2; clone size: NA; D gene: NA; CDR3 protein: CASSLARGHGYTF; CDR3 DNA: TGTGCCAGCAGTCTCGCCAGGGGACATGGCTACACCTTC
CDR3 length: 15; V gene: TRBV2; J gene: TRBJ2-7; clone size: few; D gene: TRBD1; CDR3 protein: CASRRGQGAVDEQYF; CDR3 DNA: TGTGCCAGCAGAAGGGGACAGGGGGCGGTGGACGAGCAGTACTTC